A single sample is the source of the 13 T cell receptor beta chains below, sequenced in a study of blood T cell repertoires in COVID-19. Using immunoSEQ multiplex PCR, the repertoire was profiled, and TCRdb retains in-frame clones only, with some absent. The sample gives about 240,000 clones, 80% to 90% of which show up once; 5.5% to 6.5% is in the top ten. Sequences were obtained from peripheral blood. The receptors here all came from a man between 60 and 75 years old with acute or convalescent COVID-19.

The J gene is TRBJ2-7, the V gene TRBV7-2; D unclear. This CDR3 comprises 16 residues. V was cut by 1 base and J by 7 bases, with 20 bases left in between. Germline CDR1 and CDR2: SGHTA and FQGNSA. This chain's CDR3 is CASSLVNSLSSKEQYF. CDR3 bases: TGTGCCAGCAGCTTAGTAAACAGCCTTAGTTCCAAAGAGCAGTACTTC.

The V gene is TRBV10-3, the J gene TRBJ2-7, with no clear D. Germline assignment: CDR1 ENHRY and CDR2 SYGVKD. The CDR3 runs to 13 residues. Trimming shortened V by 5 bases and J by 3 bases, and 11 bases separated the two germline ends. The CDR3 reads CAISPTLGYEQYF. The CDR3 DNA reads TGTGCCATCAGTCCGACTCTTGGCTACGAGCAGTACTTC.

The J gene is TRBJ1-1, the V gene TRBV27; possible D gene TRBD1, 5 bases. Trimming pared 5 bases from V and 10 bases from J, leaving 14 bases between. The CDR3 contains 12 residues. Germline CDR1 and CDR2: MNHEY and SMNVEV (reference sequence). This chain's CDR3 is CASSNRQQRAFF. CDR3 DNA: TGTGCCAGCAGTAACCGACAGCAGCGAGCTTTCTTT.

The chain is built from TRBV29-1 and TRBJ2-1, with 7 positions matching TRBD2. This CDR3 has 15 amino acids. Germline V gene data show CDR1 as SQVTM and CDR2 as ANQGSEA. The V segment lost 2 bases and the J segment 5 bases; nucleotides outside the gene matches: 9. The CDR3 here is CSVERGSGYDNEQFF. CDR3 sequence (DNA): TGCAGCGTTGAAAGGGGTAGCGGGTATGACAATGAGCAGTTCTTC.

This clone has just one count. The gene calls are TRBV5-4 and TRBJ2-4; a possible D gene is TRBD1 (7 bases). Deletions cut 5 bases from V and 5 bases from J, with 14 bases between. CDR3 size: 14 residues. CDR1 is SGHNT and CDR2 is YYREEE in the germline V gene (reference sequence). CDR3 sequence (DNA): TGTGCCAGCAGTGGAGGGGACAGCCAAAACATTCAGTACTTC. Its translation: CASSGGDSQNIQYF.

The chain employs TRBV4-1 and TRBJ1-3; 7 bases align to TRBD1. V was pared by 4 bases and J by 8 bases, with 8 bases of the junction left unmatched. The CDR3 is 14 amino acids. Germline V gene sequence: CDR1 MGHRA, CDR2 YSYEKL. The CDR3 DNA reads as TGCGCCAGCAGCCTAGGACAGGCCCCTGACACCATATATTTT. Encoded protein: CASSLGQAPDTIYF.

The V call is TRBV7-6, the J call TRBJ2-1, with 9 positions matching TRBD2. CDR3 length: 16 residues. V shed 3 bases and J 1 base; nucleotides not matched to a gene: 4. The V gene's germline CDR1 is SGHVS and CDR2 FNYEAQ. The CDR3 loop reads CASSFRLADSYNEQFF. CDR3 coding DNA: TGTGCCAGCAGCTTCCGACTAGCGGATTCCTACAATGAGCAGTTCTTC.

The rearrangement uses TRBV5-6 and TRBJ1-1; D is ambiguous. In germline, CDR1 is SGHDT, CDR2 YYEEEE. This CDR3 region has 13 residues. V gave up 4 bases and J gave up 4 bases, with 11 bases separating them. CDR3 in DNA: TGTGCCAGCAGCCCCGAGGGAGGCACTGAAGCTTTCTTT. Its protein is CASSPEGGTEAFF.

The chain uses TRBV7-3 and TRBJ2-3; 9 bases align to TRBD2. The CDR3 runs 15 residues. Germline values: CDR1 SGHTA, CDR2 FQGTGA. The V and J ends lost 5 bases and 2 bases, in that order; junction bases with no gene match: 5. The CDR3 coding sequence is TGTGCCAGCAGCCCGGGACTAGCCCTCACAGATACGCAGTATTTT. It encodes CASSPGLALTDTQYF.

This chain uses TRBV27 with TRBJ1-5, with TRBD1 identical over 12 bases. CDR3 length: 18 amino acids. J lost 3 bases, V lost 1 base, and 7 bases had no gene match. Germline CDR1 MNHEY, CDR2 SMNVEV (reference sequence). As DNA, the CDR3 is TGTGCCAGCAGTTTATATGGGGACAGGGGGCCTGACAATCAGCCCCAGCATTTT. Encoded protein: CASSLYGDRGPDNQPQHF.

V usage is TRBV9 and J usage is TRBJ2-3, with D possibly being TRBD1 (5 bases). This CDR3 is built from 15 residues. Germline V CDR1 and CDR2: SGDLS, YYNGEE. V lost 3 bases and J lost 6, with 17 bases in between. The DNA for the CDR3 is TGTGCCAGCAGCGGGCAGGGCGCAGACGTGGATACGCAGTATTTT. Protein sequence: CASSGQGADVDTQYF. The full variable domain, rest sourced from reference TRBV9 and TRBJ2-3, is DSGVTQTPKHLITATGQRVTLRCSPRSGDLSVYWYQQSLDQGLQFLIQYYNGEERAKGNILERFSAQQFPDLHSELNLSSLELGDSALYFCASSGQGADVDTQYFGPGTRLTVL.

The chain carries TRBV12-3 or TRBV12-4 and TRBJ1-1; D is uncertain. This CDR3 is built from 12 residues. The V and J ends lost 7 bases and 5 bases respectively, with 11 bases between them. The CDR3 DNA is TGTGCCAGCAAAGGTGGAGGGACTGAAGCTTTCTTT. Translation: CASKGGGTEAFF.

This chain joins TRBV19 and TRBJ1-2, with 7 bases matching TRBD1. This CDR3 spans 13 amino acids. Germline V CDR1 and CDR2: LNHDA, SQIVND (reference sequence). Germline trimming cut 6 bases from V and 7 bases from J; bases unmatched to any gene: 8. The CDR3 region has the DNA TGTGCCAGTAGCCCACGAGGGGACAGTGGCTACACCTTC. Protein sequence: CASSPRGDSGYTF. Full variable domain (rest looked up from reference TRBV19 and TRBJ1-2): DGGITQSPKYLFRKEGQNVTLSCEQNLNHDAMYWYRQDPGQGLRLIYYSQIVNDFQKGDIAEGYSVSREKKESFPLTVTSAQKNPTAFYLCASSPRGDSGYTFGSGTRLTVV.